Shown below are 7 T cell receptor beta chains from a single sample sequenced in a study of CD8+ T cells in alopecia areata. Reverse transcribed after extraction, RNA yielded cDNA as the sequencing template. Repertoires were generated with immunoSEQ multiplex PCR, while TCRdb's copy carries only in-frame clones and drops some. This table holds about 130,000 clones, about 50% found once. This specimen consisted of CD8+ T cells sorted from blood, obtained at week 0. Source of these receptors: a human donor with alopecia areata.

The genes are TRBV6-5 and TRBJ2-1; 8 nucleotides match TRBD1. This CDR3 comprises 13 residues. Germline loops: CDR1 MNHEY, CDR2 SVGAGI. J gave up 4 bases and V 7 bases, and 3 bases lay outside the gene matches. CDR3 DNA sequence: TGTGCCAGCAAGGGACAGGTATACAATGAGCAGTTCTTC. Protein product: CASKGQVYNEQFF.

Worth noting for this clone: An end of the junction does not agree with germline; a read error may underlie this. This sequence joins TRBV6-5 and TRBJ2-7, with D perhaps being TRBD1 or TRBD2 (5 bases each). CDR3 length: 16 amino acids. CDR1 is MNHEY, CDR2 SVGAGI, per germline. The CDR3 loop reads CASSYSHGAFSYKQYF. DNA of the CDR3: TGTGCCAGCAGTTACTCTCACGGGGCCTTCTCCTACAAGCAGTACTTC.

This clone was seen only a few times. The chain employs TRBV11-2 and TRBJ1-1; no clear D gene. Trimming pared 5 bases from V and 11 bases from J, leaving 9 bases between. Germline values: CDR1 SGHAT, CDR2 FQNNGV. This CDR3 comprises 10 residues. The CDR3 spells CASSAIGAFF. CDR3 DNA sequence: TGTGCCAGCAGCGCCATTGGGGCTTTCTTT.

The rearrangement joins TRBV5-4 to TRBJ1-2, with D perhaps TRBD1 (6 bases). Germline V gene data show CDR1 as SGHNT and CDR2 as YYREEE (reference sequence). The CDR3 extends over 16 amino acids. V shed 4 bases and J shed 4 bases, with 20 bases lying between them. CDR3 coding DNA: TGTGCCAGCAGCCCCCACCAGGACAGATATTCCTATGGCTACACCTTC. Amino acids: CASSPHQDRYSYGYTF.

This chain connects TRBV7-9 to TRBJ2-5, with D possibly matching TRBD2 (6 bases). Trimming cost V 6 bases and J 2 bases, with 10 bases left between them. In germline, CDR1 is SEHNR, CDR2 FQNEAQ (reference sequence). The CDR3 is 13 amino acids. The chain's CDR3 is CASRPGSQETQYF. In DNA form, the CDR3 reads TGTGCCAGCAGACCCGGGAGTCAAGAGACCCAGTACTTC.

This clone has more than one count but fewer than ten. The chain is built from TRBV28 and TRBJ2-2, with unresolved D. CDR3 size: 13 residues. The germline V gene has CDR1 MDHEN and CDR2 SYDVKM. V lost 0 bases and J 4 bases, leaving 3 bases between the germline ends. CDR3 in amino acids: CASSLWATGELFF. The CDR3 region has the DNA TGTGCCAGCAGTTTATGGGCCACCGGGGAGCTGTTTTTT.

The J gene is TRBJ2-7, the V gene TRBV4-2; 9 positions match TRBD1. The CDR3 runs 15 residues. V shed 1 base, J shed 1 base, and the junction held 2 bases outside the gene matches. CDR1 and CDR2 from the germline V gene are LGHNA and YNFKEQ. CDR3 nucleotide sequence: TGTGCCAGCAGCCAAGGGACAGGGGCATCCTACGAGCAGTACTTC. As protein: CASSQGTGASYEQYF.